These T cell receptor beta chains were read from a single sample in a study of radiotherapy plus CTLA-4 blockade in lung cancer. Generated by immunoSEQ multiplex PCR, the TCRdb table keeps only in-frame clones and is missing some. The sample gives about 43,000 clones, approximately 67% of which show up once; 20% to 25% is in the top ten. Sample: peripheral blood, taken from a patient treated with radiotherapy plus ipilimumab. These receptors came from a human donor with non-small cell lung cancer who had a partial response to radiotherapy plus ipilimumab. CDR3s include the opening cysteine and the closing phenylalanine or tryptophan. Fields, in order: J gene, clone size, D gene, V gene, CDR3 DNA, CDR3 protein. A D gene is named only where the DNA matches it firmly. Not all rows give a size; the values are once, few, many and, for expanded clones, a class.

J: TRBJ1-2
size: NA
D: NA
V: TRBV30
DNA: TGTGCCTGGACCCCCCTGCCGGGGGGCGGTGGCTACACCTTC
CDR3: CAWTPLPGGGGYTF

J: TRBJ2-5
size: NA
D: TRBD2
V: TRBV27
DNA: TGTGCCAGCAGCCGCCTGGGGGGGTCCCAAGAGACCCAGTACTTC
CDR3: CASSRLGGSQETQYF

J: TRBJ2-7
size: few
D: NA
V: TRBV29-1
DNA: TGCAGCGTTGAAGATCGAGGCAGGGCCAGTGCACAGTACTTC
CDR3: CSVEDRGRASAQYF

J: TRBJ2-5
size: NA
D: NA
V: TRBV2
DNA: TGTGCCAGCAGTCGACTATCACAAGAGACCCAGTACTTC
CDR3: CASSRLSQETQYF

J: TRBJ1-6
size: NA
D: TRBD1
V: TRBV23-1
DNA: TGCGCCAGCAGTCACAAGAGACAGGGTAATTCACCCCTCCACTTT
CDR3: CASSHKRQGNSPLHF

J: TRBJ1-2
size: few
D: TRBD1
V: TRBV5-6
DNA: TGTGCCAGCAGCGTCGGACAGGGTGCGGGCTATGGCTACACCTTC
CDR3: CASSVGQGAGYGYTF

J: TRBJ2-3
size: NA
D: TRBD2
V: TRBV5-1
DNA: TGCGCCAGCAGCTTGGAGGCGGGAGGTCGCACAGATACGCAGTATTTT
CDR3: CASSLEAGGRTDTQYF

J: TRBJ2-5
size: NA
D: NA
V: TRBV10-3
DNA: TGTGCCATCAGTGAACATGAGACCCAGTACTTC
CDR3: CAISEHETQYF

J: TRBJ1-1
size: few
D: NA
V: TRBV13
DNA: TGTGCCAGCAGCTTAAGAGGGGGTGAAGCTTTCTTT
CDR3: CASSLRGGEAFF

J: TRBJ1-4
size: NA
D: TRBD1
V: TRBV5-1
DNA: TGCGCCAGCAGCTCAGACTTACAGGGGGGGAATGAAAAACTGTTTTTT
CDR3: CASSSDLQGGNEKLFF

J: TRBJ2-5
size: NA
D: TRBD1
V: TRBV7-3
DNA: TGTGCCAGCAGCTGGGGACAGCAAGAGACCCAGTACTTC
CDR3: CASSWGQQETQYF

J: TRBJ2-7
size: few
D: NA
V: TRBV18
DNA: TGTGCCAGCTCACCACCCACCGACAAGTACGAGCAGTACTTC
CDR3: CASSPPTDKYEQYF

J: TRBJ2-5
size: NA
D: NA
V: TRBV4-1
DNA: TGCGCCAGCAGCCCGCACGGGGTCCAAGAGACCCAGTACTTC
CDR3: CASSPHGVQETQYF

J: TRBJ1-6
size: NA
D: NA
V: TRBV5-6
DNA: TGTGCCAGCAGCTTGGGGACAGCGCCAAGGGATTCACCCCTCCACTTT
CDR3: CASSLGTAPRDSPLHF

J: TRBJ1-2
size: few
D: NA
V: TRBV7-3
DNA: TGTGCCAGCAGCCCTAGGACAACCGGCTACACCTTC
CDR3: CASSPRTTGYTF

J: TRBJ2-2
size: few
D: NA
V: TRBV6-5
DNA: TGTGCCAGCAGTTACACAGGGATAGGGGAGCTGTTTTTT
CDR3: CASSYTGIGELFF

J: TRBJ2-2
size: NA
D: TRBD2
V: TRBV27
DNA: TGTGCCAGCAGTTTGGGCCGTAGCGGGAGGTTCCACACCGGGGAGCTGTTTTTT
CDR3: CASSLGRSGRFHTGELFF

J: TRBJ2-5
size: NA
D: NA
V: TRBV6-5
DNA: TGTGCCAGCTGGCGACAGAAGAGTCGAGAGACCCAGTACTTC
CDR3: CASWRQKSRETQYF

J: TRBJ2-5
size: NA
D: NA
V: TRBV4-1
DNA: TGCGCCAGCACCGGGGCGGGGCAAGAGACCCAGTACTTC
CDR3: CASTGAGQETQYF

J: TRBJ2-3
size: NA
D: NA
V: TRBV29-1
DNA: TGCAGCGTTGAAGGTAGCCAGACGGGCACAGATACGCAGTATTTT
CDR3: CSVEGSQTGTDTQYF

J: TRBJ1-2
size: NA
D: TRBD1
V: TRBV5-8
DNA: TGTGCCAGCAGCTTGGCCGCCGGGACAGCAATTGTCGGGAACTTC
CDR3: CASSLAAGTAIVGNF

J: TRBJ1-2
size: NA
D: NA
V: TRBV6-1
DNA: TGTGCCAGCACCGAGAACAGGCTGTTGGGTGGCTACACCTTC
CDR3: CASTENRLLGGYTF

J: TRBJ1-5
size: NA
D: NA
V: TRBV15
DNA: TGTGCCACCAGCAGAGATATACAGCCCCAGCATTTT
CDR3: CATSRDIQPQHF

J: TRBJ2-5
size: NA
D: TRBD2
V: TRBV5-1
DNA: TGCGCCAGCAGCCCAGGAGGTAGCGGGGGCCAAGAGACCCAGTACTTC
CDR3: CASSPGGSGGQETQYF

J: TRBJ2-7
size: medium-sized
D: TRBD1
V: TRBV10-3
DNA: TGTGCCATAACAGGGGGACAATCCTACGAGCAGTACTTC
CDR3: CAITGGQSYEQYF

J: TRBJ2-7
size: NA
D: NA
V: TRBV28
DNA: TGTGCCAGCAGCCCCGTTAGCGGCCTCTACGAGCAGTACTTC
CDR3: CASSPVSGLYEQYF

J: TRBJ1-2
size: NA
D: NA
V: TRBV29-1
DNA: TGCAGCGTTGAAGATGAGGAGGGGCTCTATGGCTACACCTTC
CDR3: CSVEDEEGLYGYTF

J: TRBJ1-4
size: NA
D: NA
V: TRBV2
DNA: TGTGCCAGCAGAGATGGGGCCCCGAATGAAAAACTGTTTTTT
CDR3: CASRDGAPNEKLFF

J: TRBJ1-4
size: NA
D: TRBD1
V: TRBV5-1
DNA: TGCGCCAGCAGCGAGGGACAGGGTTCGATGGTGGTTAAAAAACTGTTTTTT
CDR3: CASSEGQGSMVVKKLFF

J: TRBJ2-1
size: NA
D: NA
V: TRBV2
DNA: TGTGCCAGCAGTGACGCAGGCCAGCAGTTCTTC
CDR3: CASSDAGQQFF

J: TRBJ1-2
size: once
D: NA
V: TRBV6-5
DNA: TGTGCCAGCAGTTACTCTCGGCGGTCGAACTATGGCTACACCTTC
CDR3: CASSYSRRSNYGYTF

J: TRBJ1-6
size: NA
D: NA
V: TRBV7-3
DNA: TGTGCCAGCAGCTTAATGGCAGGGCCTTCACCCCTCCACTTT
CDR3: CASSLMAGPSPLHF

J: TRBJ1-1
size: NA
D: NA
V: TRBV19
DNA: TGTGCCAGTAGTATCGGACAGCTGAACACTGAAGCTTTCTTT
CDR3: CASSIGQLNTEAFF

J: TRBJ1-2
size: NA
D: NA
V: TRBV6-1
DNA: TGTGCCAGCACCCACGGAGGGGCAAAGGACTATGGCTACACCTTC
CDR3: CASTHGGAKDYGYTF

J: TRBJ2-7
size: few
D: TRBD1
V: TRBV5-6
DNA: TGTGCCAGCGGGACAGGGTGGTCAGAGCAGTACTTC
CDR3: CASGTGWSEQYF

J: TRBJ2-5
size: NA
D: NA
V: TRBV13
DNA: TGTGCCAGCAGCTTAAAGGGGAGTAGGGGGGAGACCCAGTACTTC
CDR3: CASSLKGSRGETQYF

J: TRBJ2-7
size: NA
D: TRBD1
V: TRBV5-4
DNA: TGTGCCAGCAGCCCAGACAGGGCGAGCTCCTACGAGCAGTACTTC
CDR3: CASSPDRASSYEQYF

J: TRBJ2-7
size: NA
D: NA
V: TRBV5-6
DNA: TGTGCCAGCAGCAGAACAGTTGGGTACGAGCAGTACTTC
CDR3: CASSRTVGYEQYF

J: TRBJ1-5
size: NA
D: NA
V: TRBV6-5
DNA: TGTGCCAGCAGTTATCGCAGGGTTGGCCAGCCCCAGCATTTT
CDR3: CASSYRRVGQPQHF